Shown below are 32 T cell receptor beta chains from a single sample sequenced in a study of blood T cells in healthy people across ages. It was with a sample-barcoded 5' primer and a J-beta primer mix that a second PCR of roughly 6 to 12 cycles was run. TCRdb re-analysed the 5' RACE reads in MiXCR, keeping a single row per CDR3 protein. This sample has about 770,000 distinct CDR3 sequences, with more than 40% found just once. Sequenced material: blood. Receptor source: a man in his 60s in good health.

V and J are TRBV6-5 and TRBJ1-5; D remains ambiguous. The CDR3 spans 14 residues. Germline V gives CDR1 MNHEY, CDR2 SVGAGI. Trimming cost V 6 bases and J 6 bases, with 15 bases left between them. The CDR3 sequence: CASSPQGMGQPQHF. In DNA form, the CDR3 reads TGTGCCAGCAGCCCACAAGGGATGGGTCAGCCCCAGCATTTT.

The gene calls are TRBV7-9 and TRBJ1-1; D gene ambiguous. The V gene lost 4 bases and the J gene lost 2 bases, with 11 bases spanning the gap. This CDR3 is built from 14 residues. Looked up from germline, CDR1 is SEHNR and CDR2 is FQNEAQ (reference sequence). The CDR3 nucleotides read TGTGCCAGCAGCTCCCATAGCTTTAACACTGAAGCTTTCTTT. It encodes CASSSHSFNTEAFF. The whole variable domain, filled in from reference TRBV7-9 and TRBJ1-1, reads DTGVSQNPRHKITKRGQNVTFRCDPISEHNRLYWYRQTLGQGPEFLTYFQNEAQLEKSRLLSDRFSAERPKGSFSTLEIQRTEQGDSAMYLCASSSHSFNTEAFFGQGTRLTVV.

V gene TRBV6-6 combines with J gene TRBJ1-3; 8 nucleotides agree with TRBD1. The J segment lost 8 bases and the V segment lost 6 bases, leaving 12 bases of the junction unmatched. Germline CDR1 reads MNHNY; CDR2 reads SVGAGI (reference sequence). CDR3 length: 15 residues. CDR3 nucleotide sequence: TGTGCCAGCAGCGCGACCGACAGGGGATTGGACACCATATATTTT. Translated: CASSATDRGLDTIYF.

This clonotype appeared many times. The gene calls are TRBV7-3 and TRBJ2-3; weak D call: TRBD1 (5 bases). The germline V gene has CDR1 SGHTA and CDR2 FQGTGA. There are 15 residues in the CDR3. V was shortened by 0 bases and J by 2 bases, with 9 bases between the two germline ends. CDR3 DNA sequence: TGTGCCAGCAGCTTAACAGCAGGGTACACAGATACGCAGTATTTT. It is translated as CASSLTAGYTDTQYF.

This clonotype showed up many times. The chain employs TRBV6-2 or TRBV6-3 and TRBJ1-2; possible D gene TRBD1, 5 bases. The CDR3 consists of 13 residues. Germline lookup yields CDR1 MNHEY and CDR2 SVGEGT. The ends were cut back, 5 bases at V and 7 bases at J, with 14 bases in the middle. The CDR3 region is CASSPSPQGGYTF. The CDR3, as DNA: TGTGCCAGCAGTCCAAGCCCTCAGGGTGGCTACACCTTC.

This chain links TRBV10-3 with TRBJ2-5, with D possibly being TRBD2 (5 bases). V was shortened by 0 bases and J by 11 bases, with 19 bases between the two germline ends. Germline lookup yields CDR1 ENHRY and CDR2 SYGVKD. CDR3 length equals 15 residues. The chain's CDR3 is CAISESAASLGEQYF. The CDR3 bases are TGTGCCATCAGTGAGTCGGCGGCTAGCCTTGGAGAGCAGTACTTC.

This chain joins TRBV24-1 and TRBJ2-1; TRBD2 agrees at 10 bases. CDR3 length: 16 amino acids. Looked up from germline, CDR1 is KGHDR and CDR2 is SFDVKD. The trim removed 0 bases at V and 7 bases at J, leaving 5 bases unmatched. The CDR3 reads CATSDLTSGVSNEQFF. The CDR3 nucleotides read TGTGCCACCAGTGATTTGACTAGCGGGGTGTCGAATGAGCAGTTCTTC.

This clonotype appeared a few times. The genes are TRBV7-2 and TRBJ2-7; 8 positions match TRBD2. This CDR3 spans 13 amino acids. V gave up 4 bases and J gave up 6 bases; unmatched junction bases: 5. CDR1 and CDR2 from the germline V gene are SGHTA and FQGNSA. CDR3 bases: TGTGCCAGCAGCTGGGGGACTAGTAGCGAGCAGTACTTC. Amino acids: CASSWGTSSEQYF.

The genes are TRBV5-4 and TRBJ2-1, with 9 bases that match TRBD1. The CDR3 extends over 16 amino acids. In germline, CDR1 is SGHNT, CDR2 YYREEE (reference sequence). V shed 4 bases, J shed 5 bases, and the junction held 10 bases outside the gene matches. CDR3 sequence: CASSPRGGQGNNEQFF. The DNA for the CDR3 is TGTGCCAGCAGCCCCCGAGGGGGACAGGGAAACAATGAGCAGTTCTTC.

The genes are TRBV9 and TRBJ2-3; no reliable D call. V was cut by 0 bases and J by 10 bases, with 6 bases left in between. The CDR3 is made up of 11 amino acids. Germline loops: CDR1 SGDLS, CDR2 YYNGEE. CDR3 residues: CASSVGVAQYF. The CDR3 nucleotides are TGTGCCAGCAGCGTAGGAGTTGCGCAGTATTTT.

The V call is TRBV6-1, the J call TRBJ2-1, with 9 positions matching TRBD1. The CDR3 consists of 15 residues. After removal of 4 bases from V and 7 bases from J, the junction contained 8 bases not matched to a gene. Germline CDR1 MNHNS, CDR2 SASEGT. CDR3 protein: CASSGGQGSGNEQFF. The CDR3 DNA reads TGTGCCAGCAGTGGGGGACAGGGTAGTGGTAATGAGCAGTTCTTC.

The rearrangement links TRBV10-2 to TRBJ1-1; 7 bases map to TRBD1. Germline CDR1 and CDR2: WSHSY and SAAADI. The J segment lost 1 base and the V segment lost 6 bases, leaving 8 bases of the junction unmatched. The CDR3 is 15 amino acids. CDR3 sequence reads: CASREKNRGNTEAFF. The CDR3 coding sequence is TGCGCCAGCAGAGAGAAAAACAGGGGGAACACTGAAGCTTTCTTT.

The V gene is TRBV6-1, the J gene TRBJ1-2; TRBD1 is a possible D gene (5 bases). The CDR3 spans 17 residues. From germline, CDR1 is MNHNS and CDR2 SASEGT. The V end lost 3 bases, the J end lost 0 bases, and 17 bases lay between the germline ends. The CDR3 region is CASSEMEGTPANYGYTF. CDR3 DNA sequence: TGTGCCAGCAGTGAGATGGAGGGGACTCCAGCTAACTATGGCTACACCTTC.

V usage is TRBV12-3 or TRBV12-4 and J usage is TRBJ2-6; D is unclear. The CDR3 consists of 15 residues. Trimming cost V 5 bases and J 2 bases, with 10 bases left between them. CDR3: CASSPPRAGANVLTF. The CDR3 DNA reads as TGTGCCAGCAGTCCGCCTAGGGCTGGGGCCAACGTCCTGACTTTC.

Of note for this clonotype: The junction does not match germline at one end; this may be a read error. In DNA, the CDR3 is TGTGCCACCAGCAGAGTTCCCTCCCGGGGAGAGGCCCAGTACTTC. This codes for CATSRVPSRGEAQYF. The chain recombines TRBV15 with TRBJ2-5, with a tentative D call TRBD2 (5 bases). CDR1 and CDR2 (germline): LNHNV, YYDKDF (reference sequence). The CDR3 has 15 amino acids.

In the case of this clonotype: At one end the junction does not follow the germline gene, possibly because of a read error. The rearrangement links TRBV5-5 to TRBJ1-4, with TRBD1 matching over 7 bases. The CDR3 is 15 residues long. The germline CDR1 and CDR2 sequences are SGHKS and YYEKEE (reference sequence). This CDR3 is CASSLEGGPNEELFF. The CDR3 bases are TGTGCCAGCAGCTTGGAAGGGGGCCCTAATGAAGAACTGTTTTTT.

V usage is TRBV3-1 and J usage is TRBJ1-2, with a possible D match to TRBD1 (5 bases). Germline V gene data show CDR1 as LGHDT and CDR2 as YNNKEL (reference sequence). Trimming shortened V by 1 base and J by 7 bases, and 10 bases separated the two germline ends. The CDR3 has 13 amino acids. The CDR3 region has the DNA TGTGCCAGCAGCCAAGTCAGGGATGGTGGCTACACCTTC. It specifies CASSQVRDGGYTF.

The V call is TRBV5-6, the J call TRBJ2-7, with a weak D call TRBD1 (6 bases). Germline V gives CDR1 SGHDT, CDR2 YYEEEE. This CDR3 contains 16 residues. V gave up 0 bases and J gave up 1 base, with 14 bases separating them. Here the CDR3 DNA reads TGTGCCAGCAGCTTGGCCGGCAGGGGTCCTTCCTACGAGCAGTACTTC. Its translation: CASSLAGRGPSYEQYF.

The gene calls are TRBV7-2 and TRBJ2-2; TRBD1 aligns across 7 bases. Germline loops: CDR1 SGHTA, CDR2 FQGNSA. There are 15 residues in the CDR3. V lost 2 bases to trimming and J lost 3 bases; unmatched junction nucleotides: 3. The DNA for the CDR3 is TGTGCCAGCAGCTTATGGGGGACAGACACCGGGGAGCTGTTTTTT. Amino acids: CASSLWGTDTGELFF.

The chain joins TRBV9 to TRBJ2-5, with TRBD2 identical over 12 bases. This CDR3 contains 20 residues. The germline CDR1 and CDR2 sequences are SGDLS and YYNGEE. The trim removed 4 bases at V and 2 bases at J, leaving 18 bases unmatched. The CDR3 DNA is TGTGCCAGCAGCCTCGGACTAGCGGGGTTTTATAGCGTCTCTCAAGAGACCCAGTACTTC. It yields the protein CASSLGLAGFYSVSQETQYF.

This clonotype was found a few times. This chain links TRBV7-9 with TRBJ2-7; tentatively, D is TRBD2 (5 bases). CDR1 and CDR2 from the germline V gene are SEHNR and FQNEAQ (reference sequence). V lost 1 base and J lost 1, with 17 bases in between. This CDR3 is built from 17 residues. The CDR3 DNA is TGTGCCAGCAGCTTAGTGGAGGTTTTGGGCCTGTCCTACGAGCAGTACTTC. Translated, it gives CASSLVEVLGLSYEQYF.

V is TRBV7-2 and J is TRBJ2-4; D gene unclear. The CDR3 is 16 residues long. Trimming stripped 0 bases from V and 7 bases from J, with 16 bases between. Germline V CDR1 and CDR2: SGHTA, FQGNSA. CDR3 sequence: CASSLALTSPRNIQYF. Here the CDR3 DNA reads TGTGCCAGCAGCTTAGCGCTGACCAGCCCAAGGAACATTCAGTACTTC.

The chain is built from TRBV4-3 and TRBJ2-1, with D perhaps matching TRBD1 or TRBD2 (5 bases each). The CDR3 is made up of 16 amino acids. Per germline, CDR1 LGHNA and CDR2 YSLEER. Trimming shortened V by 0 bases and J by 3 bases, and 12 bases separated the two germline ends. The DNA for the CDR3 is TGCGCCAGCAGCCAAGAGAGAGGGGTGTACTACAATGAGCAGTTCTTC. Translated, it gives CASSQERGVYYNEQFF.

V gene TRBV7-2 combines with J gene TRBJ2-3, with TRBD2 matching over 8 bases. The CDR3 sequence is 16 residues long. The V segment lost 2 bases and the J segment 2 bases; nucleotides outside the gene matches: 6. Germline values: CDR1 SGHTA, CDR2 FQGNSA. The CDR3 DNA reads TGTGCCAGCAGCTTAAAGCGGGGGCCCCACACAGATACGCAGTATTTT. This encodes CASSLKRGPHTDTQYF.

This rearrangement joins TRBV12-3 or TRBV12-4 to TRBJ2-6; no clear D. The V and J ends lost 2 bases and 4 bases respectively, with 15 bases between them. This CDR3 comprises 17 residues. The CDR3 DNA follows: TGTGCCAGCAGTTTACTGACCCTACATAGGGGGGCCAACGTCCTGACTTTC. Its translation: CASSLLTLHRGANVLTF.

This clonotype came up a few times. V is TRBV7-4 and J is TRBJ1-5, with 9 bases aligning to TRBD1. The CDR3 is made up of 16 amino acids. Germline V gene lookup returns CDR1 SGHVT and CDR2 SQSDAQ. V lost 9 bases and J lost 5; bases outside the gene matches: 14. The CDR3 region is CASREGTGSMDQPQHF. Written as DNA, the CDR3 is TGTGCCAGTAGGGAGGGGACAGGGTCGATGGATCAGCCCCAGCATTTT.

This rearrangement joins TRBV5-1 to TRBJ2-1; 7 nucleotides agree with TRBD1. Germline V gene lookup returns CDR1 SGHRS and CDR2 YFSETQ. The junction had 3 bases not matched to a gene; V was cut back by 0 bases and J by 0 bases. The CDR3 consists of 16 residues. The CDR3 sequence: CASSLGGTDSYNEQFF. Here the CDR3 DNA reads TGCGCCAGCAGCTTGGGAGGGACAGACTCCTACAATGAGCAGTTCTTC. The complete variable domain, with remaining parts taken from reference TRBV5-1 and TRBJ2-1, reads KAGVTQTPRYLIKTRGQQVTLSCSPISGHRSVSWYQQTPGQGLQFLFEYFSETQRNKGNFPGRFSGRQFSNSRSEMNVSTLELGDSALYLCASSLGGTDSYNEQFFGPGTRLTVL.

The V gene is TRBV5-1, the J gene TRBJ2-5, with 7 bases that match TRBD1. CDR1 and CDR2 (germline): SGHRS, YFSETQ. The V segment lost 4 bases and the J segment 2 bases; nucleotides outside the gene matches: 5. CDR3 length equals 14 residues. The CDR3, as DNA: TGCGCCAGCAGCCGGGACAGTACTCAAGAGACCCAGTACTTC. It translates to CASSRDSTQETQYF.

This clonotype came up many times. CDR3 in amino acids: CASSPGTSGETQYF. In nucleotides, the CDR3 is TGTGCCAGCAGCCCAGGGACGTCCGGGGAGACCCAGTACTTC. This chain links TRBV12-3 or TRBV12-4 with TRBJ2-5; the D gene could be TRBD1 or TRBD2 (5 bases each). Trimming pared 6 bases from V and 5 bases from J, leaving 16 bases between. CDR3 length: 14 residues.

The chain is built from TRBV7-8 and TRBJ2-3; a possible D gene is TRBD2 (6 bases). Trimming removed 3 bases at V and 4 bases at J, with 17 bases between. The CDR3 is 16 amino acids. Per the germline V gene, CDR1 is SGHVS and CDR2 is FQNEAQ. The CDR3 coding sequence is TGTGCCAGCAGCTTCAAATTAGCGGTAGCACCAGATACGCAGTATTTT. Translating gives CASSFKLAVAPDTQYF.

The genes are TRBV13 and TRBJ2-3; D ambiguous. CDR1 PRHDT and CDR2 FYEKMQ come from the germline V gene (reference sequence). The CDR3 length is 13 residues. V lost 0 bases to trimming and J lost 4 bases, with 5 bases between them. The CDR3 spells CASSLGPADTQYF. CDR3 nucleotides: TGTGCCAGCAGCTTAGGCCCCGCAGATACGCAGTATTTT.

The V gene is TRBV20-1, the J gene TRBJ2-6; D may match TRBD1 or TRBD2 (5 bases each). The CDR3 is made up of 16 amino acids. Germline values: CDR1 DFQATT, CDR2 SNEGSKA (reference sequence). The V gene lost 3 bases and the J gene lost 0 bases, with 12 bases spanning the gap. CDR3 bases: TGCAGTGCTAGGCAGGGAGCTAGCTCTGGGGCCAACGTCCTGACTTTC. Encoded protein: CSARQGASSGANVLTF.